Below are 20 T cell receptor beta chains sequenced from a single sample in a study of cytomegalovirus exposure and HLA in healthy donors (dated 2017 in TCRdb). The protocol used for the library was the immunoSEQ multiplex PCR assay. A mixture of 60 forward primers for TCR Vbeta segments and 13 reverse primers for TCR Jbeta segments was used in the multiplex PCR. The clones in this table, taken by TCRdb from immuneACCESS, are in-frame only. Not every clone is retained; where verified, under half of the shortfall comes from an unresolved V gene, and the cause of the rest is unknown. In all, the sample holds approximately 110,000 clones, and roughly 70% of those were seen once. Of the sample, 11% is held by the ten largest clones. The sample comprised PBMCs. All receptors come from a man in his forties in good health and CMV-seropositive.

As DNA, the CDR3 is TGCAGCGGGACCGCACAGGGGTGGGAGCAGTACTTC. Translation: CSGTAQGWEQYF. The genes are TRBV29-1 and TRBJ2-7; TRBD1 matches at 7 bases. Germline loops: CDR1 SQVTM, CDR2 ANQGSEA. Trimming took 7 bases from V and 7 from J; bases not matched to a gene: 10. The CDR3 contains 12 residues.

The chain carries TRBV10-1 and TRBJ2-3; the D gene is possibly TRBD2 (6 bases). The V end was cut by 5 bases, the J end by 3 bases, with 12 bases between. The CDR3 is made up of 14 amino acids. Germline CDR1 and CDR2: WNHNN and SYGVQD (reference sequence). The CDR3: CASSRTGRTDTQYF. In DNA form, the CDR3 reads TGCGCCAGCAGTAGGACGGGGAGGACAGATACGCAGTATTTT.

This clone is a singleton in its sample. The rearrangement uses TRBV7-9 and TRBJ2-7, with D perhaps TRBD2 (6 bases). The CDR3 has 15 amino acids. Germline V CDR1 and CDR2: SEHNR, FQNEAQ (reference sequence). V was clipped by 3 bases and J by 0 bases, with 12 bases between them. The CDR3 spells CASSFIAEYSYEQYF. Written as DNA, the CDR3 is TGTGCCAGCAGCTTTATAGCGGAGTACTCCTACGAGCAGTACTTC.

The chain joins TRBV7-9 to TRBJ1-5; D remains ambiguous. The germline V and J ends were trimmed by 4 bases and 0 bases, with 7 bases remaining between them. CDR1 and CDR2 (germline): SEHNR, FQNEAQ (reference sequence). The CDR3 runs 14 residues. CDR3 DNA sequence: TGTGCCAGCAGCTCATCTAATAGCAATCAGCCCCAGCATTTT. It is translated as CASSSSNSNQPQHF.

This clone was observed once. The gene calls are TRBV7-9 and TRBJ2-2; no reliable D call. CDR3 size: 14 residues. Germline CDR1 is SEHNR and CDR2 is FQNEAQ (reference sequence). V was shortened by 4 bases and J by 0 bases, with 6 bases between the two germline ends. CDR3 in amino acids: CASSSDSNTGELFF. The CDR3 nucleotides are TGTGCCAGCAGCTCAGACTCGAACACCGGGGAGCTGTTTTTT.

The V and J genes are TRBV11-1 and TRBJ1-1; D is possibly TRBD1 (6 bases). CDR1 and CDR2 (germline): SGHAT, FQDESV (reference sequence). Trimming took 2 bases from V and 3 from J, leaving 10 bases between them. This CDR3 region has 14 residues. The CDR3 spells CASSLQGTHTEAFF. DNA for the CDR3: TGTGCCAGCAGCTTACAGGGGACGCACACTGAAGCTTTCTTT.

The chain uses TRBV28 and TRBJ2-5; TRBD1 matches 9 bases. The V and J ends lost 5 bases and 5 bases, in that order; junction bases with no gene match: 6. From germline, CDR1 is MDHEN and CDR2 SYDVKM. The CDR3 is 14 residues long. CDR3 DNA sequence: TGTGCCAGCAGTGGCGGGACAGGGCGCGAGACCCAGTACTTC. It codes for CASSGGTGRETQYF.

The chain joins TRBV7-9 to TRBJ2-2; the D gene is possibly TRBD2 (6 bases). Trimming shortened V by 6 bases and J by 0 bases, and 8 bases separated the two germline ends. Germline CDR1 reads SEHNR; CDR2 reads FQNEAQ (reference sequence). The CDR3 is 14 residues long. The CDR3 DNA reads TGTGCCAGCAGGGGCGGGACGAACACCGGGGAGCTGTTTTTT. Protein sequence: CASRGGTNTGELFF.

CDR3 sequence: CAWRETGTEAFF. CDR3 DNA sequence: TGTGCCTGGAGGGAGACAGGGACTGAAGCTTTCTTT. The rearrangement links TRBV30 to TRBJ1-1; 7 bases align to TRBD1. The length of the CDR3 is 12 residues. Trimming cost V 3 bases and J 5 bases; bases outside gene matches: 3. Germline assignment: CDR1 GTSNPN and CDR2 SVGIG (reference sequence).

The count of this clone is one. The chain recombines TRBV10-3 with TRBJ2-3, with D possibly matching TRBD1 (6 bases). V was clipped by 3 bases and J by 3 bases, with 10 bases between them. This CDR3 has 14 residues. Germline CDR1 reads ENHRY; CDR2 reads SYGVKD. CDR3 nucleotides: TGTGCCATCAGTGAATCAGGGGATACAGATACGCAGTATTTT. Amino acid sequence: CAISESGDTDTQYF.

The J gene is TRBJ1-1, the V gene TRBV4-3; D may be TRBD1 (5 bases). There are 19 residues in the CDR3. V dropped 0 bases and J dropped 4 bases, with 24 bases sitting between them. Germline CDR1 LGHNA, CDR2 YSLEER. The DNA of the CDR3 is TGCGCCAGCAGCCAAGAAGGGGTGTACAGCATCCTCCGTGGCACTGAAGCTTTCTTT. It codes for CASSQEGVYSILRGTEAFF.

The genes are TRBV5-8 and TRBJ2-3; TRBD1 matches 7 bases. The junction had 11 bases not matched to a gene; V was cut back by 1 base and J by 3 bases. This CDR3 has 17 amino acids. Germline CDR1 reads SGHTS; CDR2 reads YDEGEE. The CDR3 sequence: CASSLLTGFHWTDTQYF. Here the CDR3 DNA reads TGTGCCAGCAGCTTGCTGACAGGGTTTCATTGGACAGATACGCAGTATTTT.

This clone was seen more than once but under ten times. The chain links TRBV6-1 to TRBJ1-4; perhaps TRBD1 as D (5 bases). There are 15 residues in the CDR3. Germline-derived CDR1 and CDR2 are MNHNS and SASEGT. The germline V and J ends were trimmed by 6 bases and 5 bases, with 16 bases remaining between them. DNA for the CDR3: TGTGCCAGCAGCCAAACAGGAGCGTTAAATGAAAAACTGTTTTTT. Its protein product is CASSQTGALNEKLFF.

This chain connects TRBV6-5 to TRBJ2-3, with D hard to call. Deletions cut 7 bases from V and 2 bases from J, with 10 bases between. The CDR3 has 13 residues. Looked up from germline, CDR1 is MNHEY and CDR2 is SVGAGI. CDR3 sequence reads: CASISLSTDTQYF. The CDR3 DNA reads TGTGCCAGCATTTCGCTATCCACAGATACGCAGTATTTT.

The chain uses TRBV6-5 and TRBJ1-1; D may be TRBD1 (5 bases). V lost 6 bases and J 2 bases, leaving 13 bases between the germline ends. The germline gives CDR1 MNHEY, CDR2 SVGAGI. CDR3 length: 14 residues. The CDR3 region has the DNA TGTGCCAGCAGGGACACAAAATTCAACACTGAAGCTTTCTTT. It specifies CASRDTKFNTEAFF.

V gene TRBV5-5 combines with J gene TRBJ2-6; TRBD1 is a possible D gene (5 bases). Germline values: CDR1 SGHKS, CDR2 YYEKEE (reference sequence). V lost 0 bases to trimming and J lost 0 bases, with 13 bases between them. There are 18 residues in the CDR3. CDR3 in amino acids: CASSLEGEMSSGANVLTF. Here the CDR3 DNA reads TGTGCCAGCAGCTTGGAAGGGGAAATGAGCTCTGGGGCCAACGTCCTGACTTTC.

J is TRBJ1-2 and V is TRBV7-3; D perhaps matches TRBD1 (6 bases). Trimming removed 6 bases at V and 6 bases at J, with 17 bases between. The CDR3 is 14 residues long. Per the germline V gene, CDR1 is SGHTA and CDR2 is FQGTGA. The CDR3 region is CASSKGPSGDGYTF. CDR3 sequence (DNA): TGTGCCAGCAGTAAGGGGCCCTCAGGGGATGGCTACACCTTC.

This clone has more than one count but fewer than ten. This chain joins TRBV6-6 and TRBJ2-7, with TRBD2 matching over 14 bases. V lost 6 bases to trimming and J lost 6 bases; unmatched junction nucleotides: 4. The CDR3 is made up of 14 amino acids. Germline lookup yields CDR1 MNHNY and CDR2 SVGAGI (reference sequence). In DNA, the CDR3 is TGTGCCAGCAGGGAGACTAGCGGGAGGGGCGAGCAGTACGTC. As protein: CASRETSGRGEQYV.

V is TRBV7-3 and J is TRBJ2-2, with 7 bases fitting TRBD2. J lost 8 bases, V lost 6 bases, and 12 bases had no gene match. CDR3 length: 15 amino acids. Germline V gene sequence: CDR1 SGHTA, CDR2 FQGTGA. In nucleotides, the CDR3 is TGTGCCAGCAGTCTCAGCGGGACCTCCTTGGGGGAGCTGTTTTTT. Encoded protein: CASSLSGTSLGELFF.

J is TRBJ2-4 and V is TRBV10-1; tentative D call: TRBD1 (6 bases). V lost 5 bases, J lost 5 bases, and 10 bases lay in between. This CDR3 region has 13 residues. Germline V lookup: CDR1 WNHNN, CDR2 SYGVQD (reference sequence). CDR3 region: CASSIRGENIQYF. CDR3 in DNA: TGCGCCAGCAGTATCAGGGGTGAAAACATTCAGTACTTC.